This record concerns one T cell receptor beta chain sequence. Its specificity is unknown. The repertoire was sequenced with immunoSEQ multiplex PCR; TCRdb's copy has only in-frame clones and lacks some. The sample lists more than 80,000 clones; less than 90% were seen once. Germline assignment: CDR1 SGHNT and CDR2 YENEEA. The CDR3 covers 14 residues. Trimming removed 8 bases at V and 4 bases at J, with 14 bases between. The data were taken from a study of graft-versus-host responses after intestinal transplantation. For the study at large: Tacrolimus and steroids were given for 2 to 3 years to all recipients after anti-thymocyte globulin induction.

This specimen was unstimulated CD4+ T cells sorted from spleen or lymph node cells, taken before transplant. This clonotype originated in a human donor who was the organ donor for an intestinal transplant. The chain joins TRBV11-3 to TRBJ1-4; D remains unclear. For the CDR3, the DNA is TGTGCCAGCTCCCAGGACTGGGGTAATGAAAAACTGTTTTTT. Protein: CASSQDWGNEKLFF.